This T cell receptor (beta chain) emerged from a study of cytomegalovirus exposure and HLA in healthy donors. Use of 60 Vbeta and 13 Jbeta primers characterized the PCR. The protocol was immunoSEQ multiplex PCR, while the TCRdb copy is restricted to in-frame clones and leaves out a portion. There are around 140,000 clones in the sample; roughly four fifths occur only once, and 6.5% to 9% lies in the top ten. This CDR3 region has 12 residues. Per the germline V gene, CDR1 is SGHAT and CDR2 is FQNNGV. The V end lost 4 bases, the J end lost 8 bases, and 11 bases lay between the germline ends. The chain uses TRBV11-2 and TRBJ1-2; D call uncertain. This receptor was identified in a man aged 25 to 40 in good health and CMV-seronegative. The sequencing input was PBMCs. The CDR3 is CASSSEGRGYTF. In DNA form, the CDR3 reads TGTGCCAGCAGCTCCGAGGGAAGGGGCTACACCTTC. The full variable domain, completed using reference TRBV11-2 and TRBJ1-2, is EAGVAQSPRYKIIEKRQSVAFWCNPISGHATLYWYQQILGQGPKLLIQFQNNGVVDDSQLPKDRFSAERLKGVDSTLKIQPAKLEDSAVYLCASSSEGRGYTFGSGTRLTVV.